A selection of T cell receptor beta chains follows, all from one sample in a study of T cells in localized non-small cell lung cancer. Libraries were prepared by immunoSEQ multiplex PCR; TCRdb keeps only in-frame clonotypes and omits some of them. The sample contains tens of thousands of clones, about 80% of which appear only once. Sample: PBMCs, taken before any cancer treatment. The receptors were gathered from a man between 40 and 69 years old with stage II lung adenocarcinoma. The CDR3 runs from the conserved cysteine through the conserved F or W. D genes are given only for firm matches. A clone size is listed for some rows: how often the clone was seen (once, few, many), or a class if it is expanded.

abundance,v_gene,d_gene,j_gene,CDR3aa,CDR3nt
-,TRBV6-5,-,TRBJ2-1,CASSPDGVLNEQFF,TGTGCCAGCAGCCCGGATGGGGTCCTCAATGAGCAGTTCTTC
-,TRBV11-1,-,TRBJ2-1,CASSLTTGMKFF,TGTGCCAGCAGCCTTACGACTGGCATGAAGTTCTTC
-,TRBV27,-,TRBJ1-2,CASSFRVGYGYTF,TGTGCCAGCAGTTTCAGGGTGGGCTATGGCTACACCTTC
-,TRBV10-3,-,TRBJ1-4,CAISSGGGTEKLFF,TGTGCCATCAGCTCGGGTGGGGGTACTGAAAAACTGTTTTTT
-,TRBV5-6,-,TRBJ2-3,CASTTELGERRYAVF,TGTGCCAGCACTACTGAACTGGGGGAGCGCAGATACGCAGTATTT
-,TRBV5-1,TRBD1,TRBJ2-3,CASSSWTGSLVDTQYF,TGCGCCAGCAGCTCGTGGACAGGGTCTTTGGTGGATACGCAGTATTTT
once,TRBV9,TRBD2,TRBJ2-7,CASSPTGTSGGEQYF,TGTGCCAGCAGCCCGACCGGGACTAGCGGCGGCGAGCAGTACTTC
-,TRBV14,TRBD2,TRBJ2-1,CASSQGYSLREASRNEQFF,TGTGCCAGCAGCCAAGGGTATTCCCTGCGGGAGGCGTCAAGGAATGAGCAGTTCTTC
-,TRBV4-2,TRBD2,TRBJ2-7,CASSQETSGSYEQYF,TGTGCCAGCAGCCAAGAAACTAGCGGGAGCTACGAGCAGTACTTC
-,TRBV5-5,-,TRBJ1-6,CASSWQGTNSPLHF,TGTGCCAGCAGCTGGCAGGGCACCAATTCACCCCTCCACTTT
-,TRBV2,-,TRBJ2-4,CASSFGPSPENIQYF,TGTGCCAGCAGTTTTGGACCGTCCCCCGAAAACATTCAGTACTTC
once,TRBV4-1,-,TRBJ2-7,CASGQADSAFTYEQYF,TGCGCCAGCGGCCAAGCCGACAGCGCTTTCACCTACGAGCAGTACTTC
-,TRBV5-1,TRBD2,TRBJ2-2,CASSLAASGFRELFF,TGCGCCAGCAGCTTGGCGGCTAGCGGGTTCAGGGAGCTGTTTTTT
-,TRBV11-1,-,TRBJ1-2,CASSLDRGYGYTF,TGTGCCAGCAGCTTGGATCGAGGGTATGGCTACACCTTC
-,TRBV6-1,-,TRBJ2-6,CASSGSAGTSGANVLTF,TGTGCCAGCAGTGGGTCTGCCGGGACCTCTGGGGCCAACGTCCTGACTTTC
-,TRBV5-1,TRBD1,TRBJ2-2,CASSSSQGSNTGELFF,TGCGCCAGCAGCTCATCACAGGGGTCGAACACCGGGGAGCTGTTTTTT
once,TRBV4-3,TRBD2,TRBJ2-7,CASSQDWATSGRSTYEQYF,TGCGCCAGCAGCCAAGATTGGGCGACTAGCGGGAGGAGTACCTACGAGCAGTACTTC
-,TRBV6-5,TRBD1,TRBJ1-1,CASSKGGAWNTEAFF,TGTGCCAGCAGCAAAGGGGGCGCCTGGAACACTGAAGCTTTCTTT
-,TRBV10-3,-,TRBJ2-1,CAISESQGASETYNEQFF,TGTGCCATCAGTGAGTCTCAAGGGGCTAGTGAAACCTACAATGAGCAGTTCTTC
-,TRBV6-5,-,TRBJ1-5,CASSLTGTSNQPQHF,TGTGCCAGCAGTTTAACAGGGACTAGCAATCAGCCCCAGCATTTT
-,TRBV13,-,TRBJ1-3,CASKKRTLQGNTIYF,TGTGCCAGCAAAAAAAGGACACTCCAGGGAAACACCATATATTTT
-,TRBV7-3,TRBD1,TRBJ1-5,CASSTRQGEPQHF,TGTGCCAGCAGCACCCGACAGGGTGAGCCCCAGCATTTT